The next 32 T cell receptor beta chains were all read from a single sample in a study of cytomegalovirus exposure and HLA in healthy donors. The PCR contained 60 Vbeta and 13 Jbeta primers. Method: immunoSEQ multiplex PCR; TCRdb's copy keeps in-frame clones and lacks some. The sample includes some 150,000 clones, roughly three quarters of them seen just once. Sequencing was carried out using PBMCs. The receptor source for this set is a man aged 18 to 30 in good health and CMV-seropositive.

The CDR3 protein is CASSVYVSGNTIYF. CDR3 nucleotides: TGTGCCAGCAGCGTATATGTCTCTGGAAACACCATATATTTT. The chain combines TRBV9 with TRBJ1-3, with D unclear. This CDR3 is 14 amino acids long. Trimming took 1 base from V and 0 from J, leaving 5 bases between them. Germline CDR1 SGDLS, CDR2 YYNGEE.

The chain employs TRBV6-5 and TRBJ1-4; no definite D call. Trimming removed 8 bases from V and 7 bases from J, with 17 bases in between. The CDR3 totals 14 residues. Looked up from germline, CDR1 is MNHEY and CDR2 is SVGAGI. CDR3 amino acids: CASRLGLRGEKLFF. CDR3 in DNA: TGTGCCAGCCGGCTGGGCCTCCGGGGTGAAAAACTGTTTTTT.

The chain is built from TRBV27 and TRBJ1-6; D gene uncertain. The CDR3 consists of 13 residues. The ends were cut back, 6 bases at V and 5 bases at J, with 8 bases in the middle. Germline CDR1 is MNHEY and CDR2 is SMNVEV (reference sequence). The CDR3 DNA reads as TGTGCCAGCAGACCCCTAAATAATTCACCCCTCCACTTT. Amino acid sequence: CASRPLNNSPLHF.

This chain connects TRBV15 to TRBJ1-2, with D unresolved. CDR1 is LNHNV and CDR2 is YYDKDF in the germline V gene (reference sequence). This CDR3 spans 14 amino acids. Trimming cost V 0 bases and J 0 bases, with 5 bases left between them. This CDR3 is CATSRDSANYGYTF. The CDR3 region has the DNA TGTGCCACCAGCAGAGATTCTGCTAACTATGGCTACACCTTC.

The chain links TRBV29-1 to TRBJ2-1, with D maybe TRBD2 (5 bases). The CDR3 extends over 12 amino acids. CDR1 and CDR2 (germline): SQVTM, ANQGSEA. The V end was cut by 4 bases, the J end by 9 bases, with 13 bases between. CDR3 residues: CSVVEGSFEQFF. The CDR3 DNA reads as TGCAGCGTTGTGGAAGGGAGCTTTGAGCAGTTCTTC.

The chain combines TRBV7-9 with TRBJ2-3; 7 bases align to TRBD2. Germline CDR1 and CDR2: SEHNR and FQNEAQ (reference sequence). There are 14 residues in the CDR3. After removal of 11 bases from V and 3 bases from J, the junction contained 11 bases not matched to a gene. The CDR3 here is CAGTRRGDTDTQYF. CDR3 bases: TGTGCCGGCACCCGCCGGGGGGATACAGATACGCAGTATTTT.

The rearrangement joins TRBV10-3 to TRBJ2-7; 8 bases fit TRBD1. The V and J ends lost 0 bases and 6 bases, in that order; junction bases with no gene match: 7. The CDR3 covers 15 residues. Germline lookup yields CDR1 ENHRY and CDR2 SYGVKD. CDR3 coding DNA: TGTGCCATCAGTGAGTCCATACAGGGGGTTGGCGAGCAGTACTTC. This translates into CAISESIQGVGEQYF.

DNA for the CDR3: TGTGCCAGCAGCTTATCCCGTGAAGCTTTCTTT. Protein product: CASSLSREAFF. This rearrangement joins TRBV7-9 to TRBJ1-1; D ambiguous. CDR3 length: 11 amino acids. Looked up from germline, CDR1 is SEHNR and CDR2 is FQNEAQ (reference sequence). V lost 2 bases and J lost 7, with 5 bases in between.

This clone was seen only a few times. The chain has TRBV6-6 and TRBJ1-6; TRBD1 is a possible D gene (5 bases). Trimming left V 2 bases short and J 8 bases short, with 7 bases between. The germline V gene encodes CDR1 MNHNY and CDR2 SVGAGI (reference sequence). The CDR3 is 13 residues long. The CDR3 DNA sequence: TGTGCCAGCAGTTACACGGGGGATTCACCCCTCCACTTT. This codes for CASSYTGDSPLHF.

This rearrangement joins TRBV7-9 to TRBJ1-1, with D uncertain. This CDR3 comprises 14 residues. V was pared by 1 base and J by 1 base, with 7 bases between. Germline V gene lookup returns CDR1 SEHNR and CDR2 FQNEAQ (reference sequence). CDR3 bases: TGTGCCAGCAGCTTAGATACAGCGAACACTGAAGCTTTCTTT. This encodes CASSLDTANTEAFF.

Here the CDR3 reads CASSIQGISYNEQFF. In nucleotides, the CDR3 is TGTGCCAGTAGTATTCAGGGGATCTCCTACAATGAGCAGTTCTTC. The V call is TRBV19, the J call TRBJ2-1; D is possibly TRBD1 (6 bases). The CDR3 length is 15 residues. Germline V gene sequence: CDR1 LNHDA, CDR2 SQIVND (reference sequence). V dropped 3 bases and J dropped 0 bases, with 9 bases sitting between them.

Concerning this clone itself: The junction does not match germline at one end; this may be a read error. This rearrangement joins TRBV7-8 to TRBJ1-5; no clear D gene. There are 14 residues in the CDR3. Looked up from germline, CDR1 is SGHVS and CDR2 is FQNEAQ. The CDR3 is CASSFSGEDQSQHF. The CDR3 DNA follows: TGTGCCAGCAGCTTTTCGGGTGAGGATCAGTCCCAGCATTTT.

This rearrangement joins TRBV2 to TRBJ2-2, with 12 bases lining up with TRBD2. Germline CDR1 reads SNHLY; CDR2 reads FYNNEI. The CDR3 covers 15 residues. V shed 8 bases and J 6 bases; nucleotides not matched to a gene: 7. The CDR3, as DNA: TGTGCCAGCCAAACTAGCGGGGGGCGGCCCGGGGAGCTGTTTTTT. Translation gives CASQTSGGRPGELFF.

CDR3 protein: CAWSVGLAGGPWGNEQFF. Here the CDR3 DNA reads TGTGCCTGGAGTGTAGGGCTAGCGGGGGGGCCATGGGGCAATGAGCAGTTCTTC. V is TRBV30 and J is TRBJ2-1; 12 bases align to TRBD2. This CDR3 has 18 residues. J lost 6 bases, V lost 0 bases, and 12 bases had no gene match. Germline CDR1 reads GTSNPN; CDR2 reads SVGIG (reference sequence).

The J gene is TRBJ2-5, the V gene TRBV30; TRBD1 matches at 7 bases. Germline V gene sequence: CDR1 GTSNPN, CDR2 SVGIG (reference sequence). V lost 2 bases and J lost 5; bases outside the gene matches: 5. CDR3 length equals 13 residues. This CDR3 is CAWSTGVLETQYF. DNA for the CDR3: TGTGCCTGGAGTACAGGGGTTTTGGAGACCCAGTACTTC.

The V and J genes are TRBV5-1 and TRBJ1-2; 7 nucleotides align to TRBD1. CDR3 length: 13 amino acids. Germline lookup yields CDR1 SGHRS and CDR2 YFSETQ. Trimming removed 4 bases from V and 8 bases from J; junction bases left unmatched: 8. DNA for the CDR3: TGCGCCAGCAGCCCGACAGGGATGCGCGGCTACACCTTC. Translation: CASSPTGMRGYTF.

The rearrangement joins TRBV7-9 to TRBJ2-7, with 9 nucleotides matching TRBD2. The germline CDR1 and CDR2 sequences are SEHNR and FQNEAQ (reference sequence). V trimming: 8 bases; J trimming: 5 bases; junction bases outside the gene matches: 10. This CDR3 has 14 amino acids. The CDR3 sequence is CASARASGAHEQYF. DNA for the CDR3: TGTGCCAGCGCCAGGGCTAGCGGGGCCCACGAGCAGTACTTC.

The V and J genes are TRBV6-1 and TRBJ2-5, with D possibly TRBD1 on 7 matching bases. CDR1 and CDR2 from the germline V gene are MNHNS and SASEGT. The CDR3 spans 15 residues. Trimming pared 7 bases from V and 2 bases from J, leaving 17 bases between. The CDR3 protein is CASNKGGQPQETQYF. In DNA form, the CDR3 reads TGTGCCAGCAACAAGGGGGGACAGCCACAAGAGACCCAGTACTTC.

The rearrangement uses TRBV6-6 and TRBJ1-1, with D maybe TRBD1 (5 bases). V was cut by 4 bases and J by 7 bases, with 13 bases left in between. The CDR3 extends over 13 amino acids. Germline V gene data show CDR1 as MNHNY and CDR2 as SVGAGI (reference sequence). CDR3 in amino acids: CASSSDRFGEAFF. CDR3 coding DNA: TGTGCCAGCAGTTCCGACAGATTCGGTGAAGCTTTCTTT.

A remark on this clone: A junction end diverges from the germline sequence, so it may reflect a read error. The chain has TRBV28 and TRBJ2-6, with 7 bases fitting TRBD1. This CDR3 has 18 amino acids. CDR1 and CDR2 (germline): MDHEN, SYDVKM. The CDR3 coding sequence is TGTGCCAGCAGGACGACAGGGTTCTTACTCTCTGGGGCCAACGGCCTGACTTTC. Translation gives CASRTTGFLLSGANGLTF.

V gene TRBV6-5 combines with J gene TRBJ1-3; D is ambiguous. V lost 2 bases, J lost 2 bases, and 4 bases lay in between. The CDR3 is 13 residues long. Looked up from germline, CDR1 is MNHEY and CDR2 is SVGAGI. The CDR3 reads CASSYRAGNTIYF. The DNA of the CDR3 is TGTGCCAGCAGTTACCGAGCTGGAAACACCATATATTTT.

The J gene is TRBJ1-2, the V gene TRBV7-8; 7 bases agree with TRBD1. The J segment lost 3 bases and the V segment lost 2 bases, leaving 9 bases of the junction unmatched. The CDR3 totals 16 residues. Germline V CDR1 and CDR2: SGHVS, FQNEAQ. CDR3 in DNA: TGTGCCAGCAGCTTATTTTTTAACAGGGGCGACTATGGCTACACCTTC. It yields the protein CASSLFFNRGDYGYTF.

The gene calls are TRBV5-1 and TRBJ2-3; 15 bases match TRBD2. This CDR3 contains 17 residues. From germline, CDR1 is SGHRS and CDR2 YFSETQ. Unmatched junction bases numbered 6, after V lost 4 bases and J lost 3 bases. Written as DNA, the CDR3 is TGCGCCAGCAGCCGAGGACTAGCGGGAGGGCTTACAGATACGCAGTATTTT. This translates into CASSRGLAGGLTDTQYF.

The chain employs TRBV11-2 and TRBJ1-6; 11 positions agree with TRBD1. The V gene end was trimmed by 4 bases and the J gene end by 9 bases; junction bases not matched to a gene: 17. CDR1 SGHAT and CDR2 FQNNGV come from the germline V gene. The CDR3 length is 19 residues. The CDR3 nucleotides are TGTGCCAGCAGCTCAGGACAGGGGGCAATTTTAGTTAACGGTTCACCCCTCCACTTT. It translates to CASSSGQGAILVNGSPLHF.

The chain links TRBV5-4 to TRBJ2-1; D might be TRBD1 (6 bases). V gave up 4 bases and J gave up 7 bases, with 18 bases separating them. This CDR3 has 15 amino acids. CDR1 SGHNT and CDR2 YYREEE come from the germline V gene (reference sequence). CDR3 in amino acids: CASSPGTTTLNEQFF. CDR3 nucleotide sequence: TGTGCCAGCAGCCCAGGGACAACGACGTTGAATGAGCAGTTCTTC.

The chain is built from TRBV4-3 and TRBJ1-2, with 8 positions matching TRBD1. With 3 bases clipped from V and 6 bases from J, the junction kept 9 bases outside the gene matches. Germline V gene sequence: CDR1 LGHNA, CDR2 YSLEER. The CDR3 has 15 residues. Written as DNA, the CDR3 is TGCGCCAGCAGCCACTCAACAGACAGGGGCCATGGCTACACCTTC. The encoded protein is CASSHSTDRGHGYTF.

The chain uses TRBV19 and TRBJ2-7; 10 bases agree with TRBD1. The trim removed 8 bases at V and 12 bases at J, leaving 16 bases unmatched. CDR1 LNHDA and CDR2 SQIVND come from the germline V gene (reference sequence). The CDR3 is 14 residues long. CDR3 sequence (DNA): TGTGCCAGTTCTGTTGGACAGGGGGTCGCTCGAATGTACTTC. Translating it yields CASSVGQGVARMYF.

The chain is built from TRBV13 and TRBJ2-5; 8 bases map to TRBD1. CDR1 and CDR2 (germline): PRHDT, FYEKMQ (reference sequence). The J segment lost 2 bases and the V segment lost 3 bases, leaving 2 bases of the junction unmatched. This CDR3 has 14 amino acids. CDR3: CASSLRTGQETQYF. CDR3 DNA: TGTGCCAGCAGCTTGCGGACAGGGCAAGAGACCCAGTACTTC.

This clone is a singleton in its sample. The V gene is TRBV10-1, the J gene TRBJ2-7; 10 positions match TRBD2. V was pared by 3 bases and J by 1 base, with 9 bases of the junction left unmatched. Germline V gene sequence: CDR1 WNHNN, CDR2 SYGVQD (reference sequence). CDR3 length: 17 amino acids. The CDR3 coding sequence is TGCGCCAGCAGTGATGCTCGTAAGACTAGCGGGTCCTACGAGCAGTACTTC. This codes for CASSDARKTSGSYEQYF.

To note about this clone: One junction end does not reproduce the germline sequence, and a read error may be involved. J is TRBJ2-7 and V is TRBV7-9; 7 bases are a match to TRBD2. Germline V lookup: CDR1 SEHNR, CDR2 FQNEAQ (reference sequence). This CDR3 comprises 16 residues. The CDR3 loop reads CSSSLALGGLAYEQYF. The CDR3 coding sequence is TGTTCCAGCAGCTTAGCACTGGGCGGACTAGCCTACGAGCAGTACTTC.

The J gene is TRBJ1-6, the V gene TRBV4-1; 7 nucleotides match TRBD1. The germline V gene has CDR1 MGHRA and CDR2 YSYEKL. The CDR3 is 15 amino acids. V lost 4 bases, J lost 7 bases, and 7 bases stayed unmatched. DNA of the CDR3: TGCGCCAGCAGCCGAGAGACAGGGAGGAATTCACCCCTCCACTTT. Translation gives CASSRETGRNSPLHF.

The rearrangement joins TRBV7-8 to TRBJ1-1; D is perhaps TRBD1 (5 bases). This CDR3 is 14 amino acids long. Germline CDR1 is SGHVS and CDR2 is FQNEAQ. V gave up 3 bases and J gave up 0 bases, with 8 bases separating them. The CDR3 bases are TGTGCCAGCAGCTTCGGGGGGATGAACACTGAAGCTTTCTTT. This codes for CASSFGGMNTEAFF.